This T cell receptor beta chain is from a study of identical twins. Findings of the study overall: Out-of-frame alpha sequences that twins shared showed excess low generation probability.

This clonotype was found a few times. As yet, its antigen is unknown. The germline gives CDR1 MNHEY, CDR2 SMNVEV (reference sequence). CDR3 length: 17 residues. V was shortened by 5 bases and J by 1 base, with 20 bases between the two germline ends. One entry per CDR3 protein results from TCRdb running MiXCR on the 5' RACE reads. The table has 200,000 to 250,000 distinct CDR3 sequences, roughly an eighth seen once; the top ten hold about 3.9%. These data were also reused for a study on yellow fever vaccine responses in identical twins. This second report adds: Twins' T cell vaccine responses reportedly looked partly convergent, partly personalized.

This receptor was obtained from a woman between 18 and 30 years old in good health. Sequencing was performed on memory (CD45RO+) T cells sorted from blood. This chain uses TRBV27 with TRBJ2-5, with D possibly matching TRBD2 (8 bases). The CDR3 loop is CASSRGGAGGIQETQYF. The DNA for the CDR3 is TGTGCCAGCAGTCGAGGGGGCGCGGGGGGAATCCAAGAGACCCAGTACTTC.